These 8 T cell receptor beta chains were sequenced from one sample in a study of blood T cells in healthy people across ages. For the second PCR, which ran for roughly 6 to 12 cycles, a sample-barcoded 5' primer and a J-beta primer mix were used. TCRdb re-derived calls from the 5' RACE reads in MiXCR, one entry per CDR3 protein. The sample lists hundreds of thousands of distinct CDR3 sequences, about 47% occurring once. The sample taken for sequencing was blood. These receptors all stem from a man older than 75 in good health.

The chain carries TRBV28 and TRBJ2-6; D assignment may be TRBD1 or TRBD2 (6 bases each). This CDR3 is 14 amino acids long. Germline CDR1 and CDR2: MDHEN and SYDVKM. V was clipped by 7 bases and J by 2 bases, with 9 bases between them. For the CDR3, the DNA is TGTGCCAGCATTGGGGGGCCTGGGGCCAACGTCCTGACTTTC. Translation: CASIGGPGANVLTF.

This clonotype came up a few times. The chain has TRBV29-1 and TRBJ1-4, with D maybe TRBD1 (5 bases). Trimming shortened V by 6 bases and J by 0 bases, and 11 bases separated the two germline ends. CDR1 SQVTM and CDR2 ANQGSEA come from the germline V gene. This CDR3 is built from 14 residues. The DNA of the CDR3 is TGCAGCGTGTTACCGGGACCAACTAATGAAAAACTGTTTTTT. Protein product: CSVLPGPTNEKLFF.

This clonotype was seen only a few times. The CDR3, as DNA: TGTGCCAGCAGACGGGGGACTAGCGGGGACACAGATACGCAGTATTTT. Translation: CASRRGTSGDTDTQYF. J is TRBJ2-3 and V is TRBV6-6, with 13 bases lining up with TRBD2. Losses at the gene ends were 6 bases for V and 2 bases for J; bases not matched to a gene: 5. The germline V gene encodes CDR1 MNHNY and CDR2 SVGAGI (reference sequence). This CDR3 is built from 16 residues.

This clonotype came up once. This sequence joins TRBV7-9 and TRBJ2-1, with D tentatively TRBD2 (6 bases). The germline gives CDR1 SEHNR, CDR2 FQNEAQ (reference sequence). This CDR3 has 17 residues. V gave up 4 bases and J gave up 2 bases, with 18 bases separating them. The CDR3 nucleotides are TGTGCCAGCAGCTGGGGGGTCGCTAGTTTTACCTACAATGAGCAGTTCTTC. This sequence encodes CASSWGVASFTYNEQFF.

Many counts were recorded for this clonotype. The J gene is TRBJ2-2, the V gene TRBV5-1, with a possible D match to TRBD1 (6 bases). The CDR3 extends over 13 amino acids. Germline V gene sequence: CDR1 SGHRS, CDR2 YFSETQ. The V end lost 4 bases, the J end lost 4 bases, and 8 bases lay between the germline ends. This CDR3 is CASSRDITGELFF. CDR3 coding DNA: TGCGCCAGCAGCAGGGACATCACCGGGGAGCTGTTTTTT. Variable domain in full (rest from reference TRBV5-1 and TRBJ2-2): KAGVTQTPRYLIKTRGQQVTLSCSPISGHRSVSWYQQTPGQGLQFLFEYFSETQRNKGNFPGRFSGRQFSNSRSEMNVSTLELGDSALYLCASSRDITGELFFGEGSRLTVL.

This chain links TRBV20-1 with TRBJ2-7; D is unresolved. The CDR3 extends over 14 amino acids. Germline assignment: CDR1 DFQATT and CDR2 SNEGSKA (reference sequence). Between the trimmed V and J ends, which lost 3 bases and 2 bases, there was a span of 14 bases. DNA of the CDR3: TGCAGTGCTAGCCGGCGCGGTGTTACCTACGAGCAGTACTTC. Translation: CSASRRGVTYEQYF.

This clonotype was recorded a few times. Written as DNA, the CDR3 is TGTGCCAGCACTTGGAGCGGGAGGACAGATACGCAGTATTTT. Amino acid sequence: CASTWSGRTDTQYF. V and J are TRBV6-1 and TRBJ2-3, with 9 bases aligning to TRBD2. V gave up 7 bases and J gave up 3 bases; unmatched junction bases: 5. CDR3 length equals 14 residues. The germline V gene encodes CDR1 MNHNS and CDR2 SASEGT.

The genes are TRBV11-2 and TRBJ2-5, with 16 bases aligning to TRBD2. The end of the DNA is better explained by TRBJ2-7, so the J call may be wrong. This CDR3 is built from 16 residues. Germline-derived CDR1 and CDR2 are SGHAT and FQNNGV. The CDR3 nucleotides are TGTGCCAGCAGCTTGGGACTAGCGGGAGGGTTCTACGAGCAGTACTTC. It yields the protein CASSLGLAGGFYEQYF.